A single TCR beta chain is shown here with its context. Seattle's cohort entered during active infection and was followed longitudinally. CDR1 and CDR2 (germline): MDHEN, SYDVKM. The CDR3 contains 13 residues. After removal of 9 bases from V and 6 bases from J, the junction contained 4 bases not matched to a gene. This specimen belongs to a study of blood T cell repertoires in COVID-19. The overall study: From T cells, B-cell-depleted T cells, or PBMCs came the material, which was cDNA or gDNA.

Measured with immunoSEQ multiplex PCR; TCRdb has only the in-frame clones, and not every one. The sample shows 300,000 to 450,000 clones, approximately 89% of them seen only once. The chain combines TRBV28 with TRBJ1-5, with 11 bases identical to TRBD1. The specimen was peripheral blood. The receptor was isolated from a woman aged 55-69 years with COVID-19, enrolled during active disease. CDR3: CASWTGGGQPQHF. CDR3 nucleotide sequence: TGTGCCAGTTGGACAGGGGGCGGTCAGCCCCAGCATTTT. Supplemented by reference TRBV28 and TRBJ1-5, the full variable domain reads DVKVTQSSRYLVKRTGEKVFLECVQDMDHENMFWYRQDPGLGLRLIYFSYDVKMKEKGDIPEGYSVSREKKERFSLILESASTNQTSMYLCASWTGGGQPQHFGDGTRLSIL.